This T cell receptor (beta chain) was sequenced during a study of shared clonotypes between healthy human individuals. Findings of the study overall: Approximately 5% was the fraction of naive CD4 clonotypes found shared across several donors. Clonotype sharing across donors was expected to vary with sequencing depth.

It was CD45RO-negative cells, positively selected for CCR7, that made up naive CD8 cells, with terminally differentiated effector memory CD45RA+ cells excluded. Each of the donors was a healthy adult who was HIV-negative and had not had a recent acute infection or vaccination. Original data processing: Sequence data from immunoSEQ were junction-only and lacked quality scores; consequently, filtering differed. Repertoires were generated with immunoSEQ multiplex PCR, while TCRdb's copy carries only in-frame clones and drops some. V, J and clone size were drawn from that table, and D and trimming were deduced from the DNA. Among some 2,000,000 clones listed, over 85% were seen once. Germline trimming cut 5 bases from V and 4 bases from J; bases unmatched to any gene: 21. The length of the CDR3 is 20 residues. Germline V gives CDR1 SGHNT, CDR2 YENEEA. Details on this clone: Its antigen is undetermined.

The TCR originated in a man younger than 35 in good health. The J gene is TRBJ2-1, the V gene TRBV11-3, with 9 positions matching TRBD2. Sequencing was done on a sample of naive CD8+ T cells sorted from blood. The CDR3 DNA sequence: TGTGCCAGCAGCGCCAGCGCCTTTAGCGGGGGACTAACGCCATACAATGAGCAGTTCTTC. Protein product: CASSASAFSGGLTPYNEQFF.